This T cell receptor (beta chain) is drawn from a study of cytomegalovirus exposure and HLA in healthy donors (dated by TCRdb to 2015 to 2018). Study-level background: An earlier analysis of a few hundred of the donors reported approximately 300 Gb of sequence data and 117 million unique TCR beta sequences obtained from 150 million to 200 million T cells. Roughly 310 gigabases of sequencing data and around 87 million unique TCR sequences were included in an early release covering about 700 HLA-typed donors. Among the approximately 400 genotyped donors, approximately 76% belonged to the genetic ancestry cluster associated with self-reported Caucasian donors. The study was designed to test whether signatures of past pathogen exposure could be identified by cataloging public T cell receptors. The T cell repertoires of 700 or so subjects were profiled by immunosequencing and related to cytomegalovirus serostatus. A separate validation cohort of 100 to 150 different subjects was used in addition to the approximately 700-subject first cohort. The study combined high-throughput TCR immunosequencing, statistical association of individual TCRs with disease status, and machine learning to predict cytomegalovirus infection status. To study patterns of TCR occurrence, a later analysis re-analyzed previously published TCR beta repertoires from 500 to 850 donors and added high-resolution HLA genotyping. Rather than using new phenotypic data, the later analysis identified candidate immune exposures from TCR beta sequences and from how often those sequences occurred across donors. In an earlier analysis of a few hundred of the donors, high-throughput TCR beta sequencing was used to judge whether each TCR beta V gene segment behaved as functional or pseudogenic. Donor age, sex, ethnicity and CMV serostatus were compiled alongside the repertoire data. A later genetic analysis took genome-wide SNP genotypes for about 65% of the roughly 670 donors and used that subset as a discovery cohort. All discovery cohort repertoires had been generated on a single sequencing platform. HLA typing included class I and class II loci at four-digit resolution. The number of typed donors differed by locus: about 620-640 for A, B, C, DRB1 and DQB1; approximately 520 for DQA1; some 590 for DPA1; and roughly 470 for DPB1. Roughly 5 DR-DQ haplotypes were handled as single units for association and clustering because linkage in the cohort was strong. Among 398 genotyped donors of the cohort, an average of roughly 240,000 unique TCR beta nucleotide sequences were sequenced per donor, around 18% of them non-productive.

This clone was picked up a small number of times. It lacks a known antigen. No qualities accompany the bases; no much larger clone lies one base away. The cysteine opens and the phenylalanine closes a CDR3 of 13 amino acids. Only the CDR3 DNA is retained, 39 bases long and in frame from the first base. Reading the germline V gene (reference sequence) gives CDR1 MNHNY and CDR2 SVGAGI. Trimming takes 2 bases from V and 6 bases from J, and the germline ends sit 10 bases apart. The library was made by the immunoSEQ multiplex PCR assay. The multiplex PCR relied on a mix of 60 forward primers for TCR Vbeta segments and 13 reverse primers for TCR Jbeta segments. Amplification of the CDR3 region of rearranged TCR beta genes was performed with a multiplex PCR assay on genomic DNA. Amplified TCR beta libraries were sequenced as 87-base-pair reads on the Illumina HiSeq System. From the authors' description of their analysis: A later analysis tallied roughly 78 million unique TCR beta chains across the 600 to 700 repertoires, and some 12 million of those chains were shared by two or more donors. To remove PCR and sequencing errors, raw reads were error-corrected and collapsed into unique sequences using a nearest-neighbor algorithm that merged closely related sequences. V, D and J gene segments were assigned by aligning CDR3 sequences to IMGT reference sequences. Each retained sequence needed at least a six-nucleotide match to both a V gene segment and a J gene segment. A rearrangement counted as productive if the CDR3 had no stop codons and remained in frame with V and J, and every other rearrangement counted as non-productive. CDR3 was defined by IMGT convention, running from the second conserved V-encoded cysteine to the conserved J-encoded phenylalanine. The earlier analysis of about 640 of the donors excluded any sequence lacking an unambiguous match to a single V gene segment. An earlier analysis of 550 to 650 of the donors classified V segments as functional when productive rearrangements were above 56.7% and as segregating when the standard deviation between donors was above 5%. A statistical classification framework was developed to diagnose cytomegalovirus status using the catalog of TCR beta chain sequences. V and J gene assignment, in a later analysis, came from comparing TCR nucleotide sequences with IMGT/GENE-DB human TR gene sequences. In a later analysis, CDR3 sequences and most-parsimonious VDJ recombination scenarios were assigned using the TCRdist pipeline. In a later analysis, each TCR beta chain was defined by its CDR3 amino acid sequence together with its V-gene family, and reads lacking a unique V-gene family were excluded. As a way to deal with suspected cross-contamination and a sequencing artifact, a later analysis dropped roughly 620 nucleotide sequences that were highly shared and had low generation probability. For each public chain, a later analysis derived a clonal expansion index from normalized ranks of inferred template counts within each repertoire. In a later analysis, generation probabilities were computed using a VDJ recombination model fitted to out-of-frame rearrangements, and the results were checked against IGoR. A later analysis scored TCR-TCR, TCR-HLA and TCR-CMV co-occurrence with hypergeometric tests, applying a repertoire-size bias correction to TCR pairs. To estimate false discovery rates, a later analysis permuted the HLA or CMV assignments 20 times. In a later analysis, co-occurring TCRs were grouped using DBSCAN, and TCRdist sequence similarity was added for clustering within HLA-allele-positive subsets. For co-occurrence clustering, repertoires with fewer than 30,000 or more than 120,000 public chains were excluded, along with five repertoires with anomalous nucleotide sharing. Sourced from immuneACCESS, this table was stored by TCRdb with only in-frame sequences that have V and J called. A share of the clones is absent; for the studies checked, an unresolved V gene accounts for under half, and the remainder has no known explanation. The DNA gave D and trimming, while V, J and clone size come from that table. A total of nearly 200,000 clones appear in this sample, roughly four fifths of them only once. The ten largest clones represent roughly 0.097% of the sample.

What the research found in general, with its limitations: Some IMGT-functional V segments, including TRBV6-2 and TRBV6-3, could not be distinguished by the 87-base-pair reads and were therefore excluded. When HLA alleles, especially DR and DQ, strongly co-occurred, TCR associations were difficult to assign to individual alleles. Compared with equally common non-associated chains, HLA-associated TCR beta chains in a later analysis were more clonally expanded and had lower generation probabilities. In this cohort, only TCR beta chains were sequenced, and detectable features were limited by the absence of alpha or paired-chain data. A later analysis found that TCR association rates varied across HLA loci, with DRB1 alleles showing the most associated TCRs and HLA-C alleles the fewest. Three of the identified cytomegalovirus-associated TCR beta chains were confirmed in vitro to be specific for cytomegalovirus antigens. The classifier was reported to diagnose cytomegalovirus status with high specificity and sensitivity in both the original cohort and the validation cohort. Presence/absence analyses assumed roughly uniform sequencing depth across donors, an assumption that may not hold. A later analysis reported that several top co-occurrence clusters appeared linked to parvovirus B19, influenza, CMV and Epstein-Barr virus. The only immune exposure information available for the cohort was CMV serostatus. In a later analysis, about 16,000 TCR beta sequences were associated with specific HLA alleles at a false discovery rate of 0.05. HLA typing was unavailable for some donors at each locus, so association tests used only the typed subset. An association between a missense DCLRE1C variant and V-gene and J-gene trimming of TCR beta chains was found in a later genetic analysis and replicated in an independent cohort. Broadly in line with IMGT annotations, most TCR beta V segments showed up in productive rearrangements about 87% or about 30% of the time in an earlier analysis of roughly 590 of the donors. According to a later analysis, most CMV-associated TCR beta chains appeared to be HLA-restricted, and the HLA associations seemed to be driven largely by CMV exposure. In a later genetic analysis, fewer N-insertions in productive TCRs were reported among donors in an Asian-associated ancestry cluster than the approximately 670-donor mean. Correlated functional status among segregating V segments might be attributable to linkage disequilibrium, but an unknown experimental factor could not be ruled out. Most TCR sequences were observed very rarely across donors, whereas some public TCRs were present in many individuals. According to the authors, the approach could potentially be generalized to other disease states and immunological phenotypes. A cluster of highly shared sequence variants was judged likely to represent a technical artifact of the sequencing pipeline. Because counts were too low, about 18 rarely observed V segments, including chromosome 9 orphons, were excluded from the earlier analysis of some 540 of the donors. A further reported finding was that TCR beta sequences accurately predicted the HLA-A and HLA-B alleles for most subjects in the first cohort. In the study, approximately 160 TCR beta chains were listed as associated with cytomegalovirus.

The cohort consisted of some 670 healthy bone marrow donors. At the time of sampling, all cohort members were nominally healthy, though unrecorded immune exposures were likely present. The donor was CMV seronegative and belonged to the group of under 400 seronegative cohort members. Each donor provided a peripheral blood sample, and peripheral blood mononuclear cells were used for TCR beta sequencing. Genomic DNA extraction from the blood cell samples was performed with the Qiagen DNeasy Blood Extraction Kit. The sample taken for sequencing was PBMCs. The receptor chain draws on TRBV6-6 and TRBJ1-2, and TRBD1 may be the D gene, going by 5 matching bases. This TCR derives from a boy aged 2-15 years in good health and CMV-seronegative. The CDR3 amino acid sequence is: CASSYNQGHGYTF. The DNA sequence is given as TGTGCCAGCAGTTACAATCAGGGCCATGGCTACACCTTC.